This is a list of T cell receptor beta chains from one sample in a study of T cell clusters in autoimmune cytopenias. TCRdb re-analyzed the multiplex PCR reads; it lists each CDR3 protein once, without DNA. The table gives around 4,300 distinct CDR3 sequences; the top ten clones make up 20% of it. The sample also formed part of further work on T cell repertoires in aging, cancer and after chemotherapy.

Source material: peripheral blood. Receptors originate from a human donor in good health. The CDR3 runs from the conserved cysteine through the conserved F or W. Part of the rows lack a size; the others show once, few, many or a class for expanded clones.

clone size: medium-sized
V gene: TRBV6-2/TRBV6-3
J gene: TRBJ2-3
CDR3 protein: CASTDGLAGSDTQYF

clone size: NA
V gene: TRBV5-1
J gene: TRBJ1-1
CDR3 protein: CASSPGSGTGTEAFF

clone size: medium-sized
V gene: TRBV6-5
J gene: TRBJ2-5
CDR3 protein: CAIRGPAEVQYF

clone size: medium-sized
V gene: TRBV12-3/TRBV12-4
J gene: TRBJ1-6
CDR3 protein: CASSTPNSPLHF

clone size: large
V gene: TRBV29-1
J gene: TRBJ2-2
CDR3 protein: CSGGGLAAGELFF

clone size: medium-sized
V gene: TRBV6-6
J gene: TRBJ2-5
CDR3 protein: CASSRDLQETQYF

clone size: large
V gene: TRBV29-1
J gene: TRBJ2-5
CDR3 protein: CSGTRLAEETQYF

clone size: NA
V gene: TRBV19
J gene: TRBJ1-5
CDR3 protein: CASSMAGEGQPQHF

clone size: medium-sized
V gene: TRBV5-5
J gene: TRBJ2-7
CDR3 protein: CASSSAGTGYEQYF

clone size: NA
V gene: TRBV4-2
J gene: TRBJ2-7
CDR3 protein: CASSQDGASWEQYF

clone size: NA
V gene: TRBV7-9
J gene: TRBJ2-7
CDR3 protein: CASSLEGLVYAEQYF

clone size: NA
V gene: TRBV12-3/TRBV12-4
J gene: TRBJ1-6
CDR3 protein: CASSLGTGALYNSPLHF

clone size: medium-sized
V gene: TRBV6-5
J gene: TRBJ2-3
CDR3 protein: CASSSRNRATDTQYF

clone size: NA
V gene: TRBV20-1
J gene: TRBJ1-2
CDR3 protein: CSAPGQLLYYGYTF

clone size: medium-sized
V gene: TRBV6-5
J gene: TRBJ1-2
CDR3 protein: CASSYTATNYGYTF

clone size: medium-sized
V gene: TRBV18
J gene: TRBJ2-2
CDR3 protein: CASSPQSGRTGELFF

clone size: medium-sized
V gene: TRBV6-6
J gene: TRBJ1-6
CDR3 protein: CATSTGAANSPLHF